The 18 T cell receptor beta chains given below trace back to one sample, sequenced in a study of blood T cell repertoires in COVID-19. Produced via immunoSEQ multiplex PCR; TCRdb's table is partial and in-frame only. Altogether fewer than 250,000 clones are present, about nine tenths being singletons, with the ten largest covering roughly 7.1%. The specimen was PBMCs or T cells enriched from blood (not recorded which). Source of these receptors: a man aged 30 to 45 in a cohort exposed to, infected with or recovered from COVID-19 (not recorded which).

The chain couples TRBV28 to TRBJ2-7; 8 bases are shared with TRBD1. This CDR3 is 14 amino acids long. Trimming removed 2 bases from V and 4 bases from J; junction bases left unmatched: 4. Per germline, CDR1 MDHEN and CDR2 SYDVKM. CDR3: CASSLIRGRYEQYF. The CDR3 region has the DNA TGTGCCAGCAGTTTAATCAGGGGGCGGTACGAGCAGTACTTC.

The J gene is TRBJ2-4, the V gene TRBV19; TRBD1 matches at 8 bases. Germline V lookup: CDR1 LNHDA, CDR2 SQIVND (reference sequence). The CDR3 runs to 15 residues. The trim removed 2 bases at V and 8 bases at J, leaving 8 bases unmatched. CDR3 amino acids: CASSILAGGRDIQYF. The CDR3 bases are TGTGCCAGTAGTATATTGGCAGGGGGCAGGGACATTCAGTACTTC. Based on the CDR3 plus reference TRBV19 and TRBJ2-4, the full variable domain is DGGITQSPKYLFRKEGQNVTLSCEQNLNHDAMYWYRQDPGQGLRLIYYSQIVNDFQKGDIAEGYSVSREKKESFPLTVTSAQKNPTAFYLCASSILAGGRDIQYFGAGTRLSVL.

V and J are TRBV4-2 and TRBJ2-4, with 14 nucleotides matching TRBD2. From germline, CDR1 is LGHNA and CDR2 YNFKEQ. The CDR3 length is 19 residues. Unmatched junction bases numbered 12, after V lost 2 bases and J lost 6 bases. CDR3 region: CASSQTGTSGSLGGNIQYF. For the CDR3, the DNA is TGTGCCAGCAGCCAAACCGGGACTAGCGGGAGTTTGGGCGGAAACATTCAGTACTTC.

This chain joins TRBV7-2 and TRBJ2-6; 7 nucleotides match TRBD1. This CDR3 has 17 residues. Germline CDR1 SGHTA, CDR2 FQGNSA. Trimming took 2 bases from V and 2 from J; bases not matched to a gene: 6. CDR3 protein: CASSLPPGTAGANVLTF. CDR3 nucleotide sequence: TGTGCCAGCAGCTTACCTCCCGGGACAGCTGGGGCCAACGTCCTGACTTTC. The full variable domain, its missing parts supplied by reference TRBV7-2 and TRBJ2-6, is GAGVSQSPSNKVTEKGKDVELRCDPISGHTALYWYRQSLGQGLEFLIYFQGNSAPDKSGLPSDRFSAERTGGSVSTLTIQRTQQEDSAVYLCASSLPPGTAGANVLTFGAGSRLTVL.

CDR3 DNA sequence: TGTGCCAGCAGCCCTACCTCTGGGGCCAACGTCCTGACTTTC. Encoded protein: CASSPTSGANVLTF. The V and J genes are TRBV6-4 and TRBJ2-6; D unclear. There are 14 residues in the CDR3. From germline, CDR1 is MRHNA and CDR2 SNTAGT. The V and J ends lost 6 bases and 0 bases respectively, with 6 bases between them.

This rearrangement joins TRBV6-2 or TRBV6-3 to TRBJ2-4; D remains unclear. Trimming took 5 bases from V and 0 from J, leaving 11 bases between them. Germline CDR1 MNHEY, CDR2 SVGEGT. CDR3 length: 15 residues. The CDR3 region is CASSPTSIAKNIQYF. DNA for the CDR3: TGTGCCAGCAGTCCCACGAGTATAGCCAAAAACATTCAGTACTTC.

The gene calls are TRBV19 and TRBJ2-1; 11 nucleotides align to TRBD2. The CDR3 consists of 14 residues. Trimming at V came to 3 bases and at J to 9 bases, leaving 4 bases not matched to a gene. CDR1 is LNHDA and CDR2 is SQIVND in the germline V gene (reference sequence). This chain's CDR3 is CASSITSGRTEQFF. For the CDR3, the DNA is TGTGCCAGTAGTATTACTAGCGGGAGAACTGAGCAGTTCTTC.

This clone has only a few counts. The chain has TRBV23-1 and TRBJ1-3, with D hard to call. TRBV23-1 is assigned to the ORF class and has an uncertain function. This CDR3 region has 14 residues. The V end lost 4 bases, the J end lost 4 bases, and 11 bases lay between the germline ends. CDR3 bases: TGCGCCAGCAGTCCCGAGGCTGACGGAAACACCATATATTTT. Translated, it gives CASSPEADGNTIYF.

V and J are TRBV10-1 and TRBJ2-5; D is undetermined. Germline CDR1 and CDR2: WNHNN and SYGVQD (reference sequence). The V end was cut by 0 bases, the J end by 2 bases, with 10 bases between. There are 15 residues in the CDR3. CDR3 amino acids: CASSESWSDQETQYF. CDR3 nucleotide sequence: TGCGCCAGCAGTGAGTCGTGGTCAGATCAAGAGACCCAGTACTTC.

The chain combines TRBV6-5 with TRBJ2-7; 7 nucleotides match TRBD1. The V gene end was trimmed by 2 bases and the J gene end by 2 bases; junction bases not matched to a gene: 9. The CDR3 totals 16 residues. Germline CDR1 reads MNHEY; CDR2 reads SVGAGI. For the CDR3, the DNA is TGTGCCAGCAGTTACACCCGACAGGGATTACCCTACGAGCAGTACTTC. Amino acids: CASSYTRQGLPYEQYF.

The chain links TRBV24-1 to TRBJ2-2, with D perhaps matching TRBD2 (6 bases). Trimming took 5 bases from V and 5 from J, leaving 11 bases between them. This CDR3 has 14 amino acids. Germline-derived CDR1 and CDR2 are KGHDR and SFDVKD. This CDR3 reads CATSGGTWTGELFF. CDR3 DNA sequence: TGTGCCACCAGTGGTGGGACTTGGACCGGGGAGCTGTTTTTT.

V usage is TRBV7-9 and J usage is TRBJ1-2; the D gene is possibly TRBD1 (6 bases). V gave up 5 bases and J gave up 3 bases, with 13 bases separating them. Per germline, CDR1 SEHNR and CDR2 FQNEAQ (reference sequence). The CDR3 has 14 residues. CDR3 in DNA: TGTGCCAGCAGCCGCGGACAGTCCTACTATGGCTACACCTTC. The encoded protein is CASSRGQSYYGYTF.

This chain uses TRBV5-1 with TRBJ1-6, with 12 bases fitting TRBD1. The germline V gene has CDR1 SGHRS and CDR2 YFSETQ. CDR3 length: 13 residues. V lost 7 bases, J lost 7 bases, and 0 bases stayed unmatched. The CDR3 loop reads CASGTGGNSPLHF. The CDR3 coding sequence is TGCGCCAGCGGGACAGGGGGCAATTCACCCCTCCACTTT.

The rearrangement links TRBV18 to TRBJ2-3, with a possible D match to TRBD2 (6 bases). Between the trimmed V and J ends, which lost 8 bases and 1 base, there was a span of 16 bases. The CDR3 length is 15 residues. Germline loops: CDR1 KGHSH, CDR2 LQKENI. CDR3 sequence: CASRRGTPGTDTQYF. DNA of the CDR3: TGTGCCAGCAGACGAGGGACTCCCGGCACAGATACGCAGTATTTT.

The rearrangement joins TRBV5-8 to TRBJ1-1; D not certain. Trimming took 0 bases from V and 8 from J, leaving 14 bases between them. This CDR3 has 14 residues. CDR1 is SGHTS and CDR2 is YDEGEE in the germline V gene. This CDR3 is CASSLVTTLKEAFF. The CDR3 bases are TGTGCCAGCAGCTTGGTGACAACCCTCAAAGAAGCTTTCTTT.

The chain has TRBV9 and TRBJ1-1, with 7 positions matching TRBD1. The germline V gene has CDR1 SGDLS and CDR2 YYNGEE. After removal of 3 bases from V and 4 bases from J, the junction contained 18 bases not matched to a gene. The CDR3 contains 18 residues. Here the CDR3 reads CASSALGGGGGGGTEAFF. In DNA form, the CDR3 reads TGTGCCAGCAGCGCCCTGGGGGGAGGAGGGGGCGGCGGCACTGAAGCTTTCTTT.

V usage is TRBV27 and J usage is TRBJ2-7; 13 bases are a match to TRBD2. The CDR3 consists of 17 residues. Germline V gene lookup returns CDR1 MNHEY and CDR2 SMNVEV (reference sequence). The trim removed 3 bases at V and 5 bases at J, leaving 10 bases unmatched. CDR3: CASSFTKLAGGNHEQYF. The CDR3, as DNA: TGTGCCAGCAGTTTTACTAAACTAGCGGGAGGGAACCACGAGCAGTACTTC.

The chain uses TRBV13 and TRBJ2-4; D might be TRBD2 (6 bases). The CDR3 is 15 amino acids. CDR1 is PRHDT, CDR2 FYEKMQ, per germline (reference sequence). V was trimmed by 5 bases and J by 1 base, leaving 12 bases between them. CDR3 bases: TGTGCCAGCAGCCCCGAGGAGGGGGCCAAAAACATTCAGTACTTC. Protein: CASSPEEGAKNIQYF.